Included here is one T cell receptor (beta chain) sequence, with context. TCRdb's copy holds only in-frame clones and misses some; the assay was immunoSEQ multiplex PCR. The sample has tens of thousands of clones, 87% seen once. This sample was taken from a study of OX40 agonist ivuxolimab in advanced cancers. With V trimmed by 8 bases and J by 4 bases, 9 bases remained unmatched. CDR1 MNHEY and CDR2 SVGAGI come from the germline V gene. The CDR3 covers 15 residues. The chain is built from TRBV6-5 and TRBJ1-3, with 9 bases aligning to TRBD1. This specimen was CD4+ or CD8+ T cells sorted from blood, taken in a trial of the OX40 agonist ivuxolimab. The TCR originated in an adult with an advanced solid tumor such as melanoma, head and neck, liver or kidney cancer. Here the CDR3 DNA reads TGTGCCAGCTCCACAGGGGGCGCGCGCGGAAACACCATATATTTT. It is translated as CASSTGGARGNTIYF.